The rows below give T cell receptor beta chains drawn from one sample of a study of identical twins. MiXCR was run by TCRdb on the 5' RACE reads, yielding one entry per CDR3 protein. This table holds some 630,000 distinct CDR3 sequences, less than 9% found once. In addition, the sample was reused for a study of yellow fever vaccine responses in identical twins.

The material sequenced was PBMCs. The receptors come from a woman younger than 35 in good health. Both conserved end residues are trimmed from each CDR3. Part of the rows lack a size; the others show once, few, many or a class for expanded clones.

>TRBJ1-4|.|TRBV10-3
AISETTGGQRTNEKLF
>TRBJ2-7|.|TRBV7-9
ASSLYLDRGASYEQY
>TRBJ1-1|.|TRBV5-1
ASSFGQGRFVNTEAF
>TRBJ2-2|many|TRBV29-1
SVHQTNTGELF
>TRBJ2-1|few|TRBV9
ASSVEGLSHNEQF
>TRBJ2-1|many|TRBV5-1
ASSLQGQTNEQF
>TRBJ1-5|.|TRBV24-1
ATSGPGQGANQPQH
>TRBJ2-5|.|TRBV11-1
ASSLARSGTRGYGETQY
>TRBJ2-1|.|TRBV5-5
ASSPTWGSYNEQF
>TRBJ2-5|many|TRBV9
ASSGGQGLGETQY
>TRBJ2-4|many|TRBV20-1
SARVRGLAKNIQY
>TRBJ2-3|.|TRBV28
ASSFDGIGADTQY
>TRBJ2-5|few|TRBV10-3
AISDGYQETQY
>TRBJ1-4|few|TRBV20-1
SAREGQVMRPLF
>TRBJ2-3|many|TRBV5-6
ASCRELSDTQY
>TRBJ2-7|few|TRBV6-1
ASSTQGTGDYEQY
>TRBJ2-7|many|TRBV10-3
ASSDRGDGS
>TRBJ1-5|many|TRBV20-1
SATTGVNQPQH